This T cell receptor beta chain was sequenced in a study of siplizumab effects on memory and regulatory T cells. This CDR3 is 15 amino acids long. Germline CDR1 SEHNR, CDR2 FQNEAQ (reference sequence). Trimming removed 5 bases from V and 1 base from J, with 15 bases in between. Of note for this clone: Its antigen is undetermined.

Study-wide points: No functional test confirmed suppression by proliferating siplizumab-culture Tregs. Roughly 75-97% of dividing CD4+ or CD8+ clones were without an attributable naive or memory phenotype.

This table comes from immunoSEQ multiplex PCR, and its TCRdb copy is limited to in-frame clones, with some not included. Of about 80,000 clones in the sample, just under 95% are singletons; the top ten hold roughly 18%. The clonotype was recovered from a human donor in good health. The chain combines TRBV7-9 with TRBJ2-7; D call uncertain. The sequenced sample consisted of CD8+ T cells sorted from blood. This CDR3 is CASSHALGQSYEQYF. For the CDR3, the DNA is TGTGCCAGCAGCCACGCCCTGGGTCAATCCTACGAGCAGTACTTC.